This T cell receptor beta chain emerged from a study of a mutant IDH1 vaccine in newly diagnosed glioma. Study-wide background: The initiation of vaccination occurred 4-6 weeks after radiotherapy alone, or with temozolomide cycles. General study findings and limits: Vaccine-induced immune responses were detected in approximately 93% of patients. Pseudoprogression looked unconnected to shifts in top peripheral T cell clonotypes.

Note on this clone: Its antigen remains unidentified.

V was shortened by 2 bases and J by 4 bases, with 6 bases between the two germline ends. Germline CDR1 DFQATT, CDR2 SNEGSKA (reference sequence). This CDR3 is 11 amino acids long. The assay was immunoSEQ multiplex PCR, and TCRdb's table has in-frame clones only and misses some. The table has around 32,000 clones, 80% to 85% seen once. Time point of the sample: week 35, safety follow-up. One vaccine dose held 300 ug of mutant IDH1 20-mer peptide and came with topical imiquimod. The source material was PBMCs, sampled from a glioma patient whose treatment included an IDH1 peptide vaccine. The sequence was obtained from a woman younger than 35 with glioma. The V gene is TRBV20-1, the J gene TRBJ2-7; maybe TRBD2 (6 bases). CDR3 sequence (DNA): TGCAGTGCTAGAAGCGGGTACGAGCAGTACTTC. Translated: CSARSGYEQYF.